These 31 T cell receptor beta chains came from one sample sequenced in a study of TIL therapy for anti-PD-1-resistant metastatic lung cancer. Sample time point: pre-treatment sample, taken before nivolumab and TIL therapy. Sequencing used immunoSEQ v3. The assay was immunoSEQ multiplex PCR, and TCRdb's table has in-frame clones only and misses some. The sample comprises around 50,000 clones, about 73% of which are singletons, and 1.5% to 2% rests with the top ten. The input for sequencing was blood, taken at baseline. These receptors came from a person aged 25-85 years with non-small cell lung cancer.

J is TRBJ1-6 and V is TRBV6-6, with D hard to call. The length of the CDR3 is 13 residues. The ends were cut back, 4 bases at V and 7 bases at J, with 8 bases in the middle. The germline V gene encodes CDR1 MNHNY and CDR2 SVGAGI (reference sequence). The chain's CDR3 is CASSFGLNSPLHF. In nucleotides, the CDR3 is TGTGCCAGCAGTTTCGGGTTGAATTCACCCCTCCACTTT.

The J gene is TRBJ2-5, the V gene TRBV6-5; TRBD1 matches 7 bases. CDR3 length equals 13 residues. Germline assignment: CDR1 MNHEY and CDR2 SVGAGI. V dropped 4 bases and J dropped 5; count of bases not matched to a gene: 4. The CDR3 nucleotides are TGTGCCAGCAGTTTGGGACAGTCGGAGACCCAGTACTTC. Translated: CASSLGQSETQYF.

The rearrangement joins TRBV29-1 to TRBJ2-7; 8 positions match TRBD1. Germline V gives CDR1 SQVTM, CDR2 ANQGSEA. Unmatched junction bases numbered 4, after V lost 2 bases and J lost 4 bases. The CDR3 covers 13 residues. Written as DNA, the CDR3 is TGCAGCGTTGAAATGGACAGGGCTTACGAGCAGTACTTC. Translating gives CSVEMDRAYEQYF.

The chain couples TRBV5-4 to TRBJ2-2; no definite D call. The germline CDR1 and CDR2 sequences are SGHNT and YYREEE (reference sequence). The CDR3 runs to 14 residues. V dropped 1 base and J dropped 1 base, with 5 bases sitting between them. This chain's CDR3 is CASSLWENTGELFF. Here the CDR3 DNA reads TGTGCCAGCAGCTTGTGGGAGAACACCGGGGAGCTGTTTTTT.

The chain carries TRBV4-3 and TRBJ1-2; D is undetermined. Germline V CDR1 and CDR2: LGHNA, YSLEER. This CDR3 is built from 15 residues. V was trimmed by 0 bases and J by 2 bases, leaving 10 bases between them. The CDR3 nucleotides read TGCGCCAGCAGCCAAGACTTTAGCCCAAACTATGGCTACACCTTC. It specifies CASSQDFSPNYGYTF.

The V and J genes are TRBV7-8 and TRBJ2-2, with D maybe TRBD2 (6 bases). The germline V gene has CDR1 SGHVS and CDR2 FQNEAQ. Between the trimmed V and J ends, which lost 7 bases and 5 bases, there was a span of 11 bases. The CDR3 has 13 amino acids. CDR3 nucleotide sequence: TGTGCCAGCAAACGGGAGTTTACCGGGGAGCTGTTTTTT. It yields the protein CASKREFTGELFF.

The rearrangement uses TRBV28 and TRBJ1-5, with D perhaps matching TRBD1 (5 bases). Trimming shortened V by 3 bases and J by 0 bases, and 9 bases separated the two germline ends. The CDR3 extends over 15 amino acids. Germline V gene lookup returns CDR1 MDHEN and CDR2 SYDVKM. The CDR3 nucleotides read TGTGCCAGCAGTTTTGGGGGGAGTAGCAATCAGCCCCAGCATTTT. Protein product: CASSFGGSSNQPQHF.

The chain is built from TRBV7-2 and TRBJ2-3, with 13 bases aligning to TRBD2. Trimming cost V 5 bases and J 2 bases; bases outside gene matches: 7. Germline CDR1 reads SGHTA; CDR2 reads FQGNSA. This CDR3 contains 17 residues. CDR3 sequence: CASSGPGTSGDTDTQYF. Written as DNA, the CDR3 is TGTGCCAGCAGCGGTCCCGGGACTAGCGGGGACACAGATACGCAGTATTTT.

The chain uses TRBV4-1 and TRBJ2-7, with 14 bases aligning to TRBD2. V was clipped by 1 base and J by 1 base; unmatched bases: 12. Germline loops: CDR1 MGHRA, CDR2 YSYEKL. This CDR3 comprises 20 residues. The CDR3 reads CASSQVGLAGGRTLSYEQYF. The CDR3 DNA reads TGCGCCAGCAGCCAAGTAGGACTAGCGGGAGGCCGCACCCTTTCCTACGAGCAGTACTTC.

V usage is TRBV2 and J usage is TRBJ2-5; D is unclear. V lost 6 bases and J 2 bases, leaving 4 bases between the germline ends. The CDR3 length is 11 residues. CDR1 and CDR2 (germline): SNHLY, FYNNEI. CDR3 protein: CASSFQETQYF. The CDR3 DNA reads TGTGCCAGCAGCTTTCAAGAGACCCAGTACTTC.

This chain uses TRBV7-8 with TRBJ2-3; D may be TRBD1 or TRBD2 (5 bases each). Germline values: CDR1 SGHVS, CDR2 FQNEAQ. The CDR3 has 14 residues. The V gene lost 2 bases and the J gene lost 8 bases, with 14 bases spanning the gap. CDR3 bases: TGTGCCAGCAGCTTATCCGGGACCACCATTACGCAGTATTTT. Translating it yields CASSLSGTTITQYF. Full variable domain (remainder filled in from reference TRBV7-8 and TRBJ2-3): GAGVSQSPRYKVAKRGQDVALRCDPISGHVSLFWYQQALGQGPEFLTYFQNEAQLDKSGLPSDRFFAERPEGSVSTLKIQRTQQEDSAVYLCASSLSGTTITQYFGPGTRLTVL.

V is TRBV6-5 and J is TRBJ1-1, with D maybe TRBD1 (5 bases). V was trimmed by 5 bases and J by 7 bases, leaving 11 bases between them. Germline V gives CDR1 MNHEY, CDR2 SVGAGI. The CDR3 spans 12 residues. The CDR3 sequence is CASSDPGIEAFF. In DNA, the CDR3 is TGTGCCAGCAGTGACCCAGGGATTGAAGCTTTCTTT.

V gene TRBV11-2 combines with J gene TRBJ1-6, with a possible D match to TRBD1 (6 bases). In germline, CDR1 is SGHAT, CDR2 FQNNGV. The CDR3 is 13 amino acids. Trimming removed 6 bases at V and 7 bases at J, with 10 bases between. In nucleotides, the CDR3 is TGTGCCAGCAGTTTGACAGGAAATTCACCCCTCCACTTT. Protein product: CASSLTGNSPLHF.

This clone was counted only a few times. The CDR3 is CASSLDSGGPTDTQYF. The CDR3 DNA is TGCGCCAGCAGCTTGGACTCGGGAGGGCCCACAGATACGCAGTATTTT. V and J are TRBV5-1 and TRBJ2-3, with TRBD2 identical over 8 bases. Per the germline V gene, CDR1 is SGHRS and CDR2 is YFSETQ. With V trimmed by 0 bases and J by 2 bases, 5 bases remained unmatched. The CDR3 length is 16 residues. The full variable domain, rest sourced from reference TRBV5-1 and TRBJ2-3, is KAGVTQTPRYLIKTRGQQVTLSCSPISGHRSVSWYQQTPGQGLQFLFEYFSETQRNKGNFPGRFSGRQFSNSRSEMNVSTLELGDSALYLCASSLDSGGPTDTQYFGPGTRLTVL.

This clone was picked up a small number of times. This chain connects TRBV7-9 to TRBJ1-6, with TRBD1 matching over 7 bases. CDR3 length equals 14 residues. Per germline, CDR1 SEHNR and CDR2 FQNEAQ (reference sequence). Trimming cost V 5 bases and J 10 bases; bases outside gene matches: 8. As DNA, the CDR3 is TGTGCCAGCAGCGTTACAGGGGAAGGATCACCCCTCCACTTT. It codes for CASSVTGEGSPLHF.

This rearrangement joins TRBV7-9 to TRBJ1-2; 9 nucleotides match TRBD1. This CDR3 has 13 amino acids. With 3 bases clipped from V and 12 bases from J, the junction kept 8 bases outside the gene matches. Germline V lookup: CDR1 SEHNR, CDR2 FQNEAQ (reference sequence). In DNA form, the CDR3 reads TGTGCCAGCAGCTTCCGGGACAGGGAGGTCCACACCTTC. Residues: CASSFRDREVHTF. The full variable domain, its missing parts supplied by reference TRBV7-9 and TRBJ1-2, is DTGVSQNPRHKITKRGQNVTFRCDPISEHNRLYWYRQTLGQGPEFLTYFQNEAQLEKSRLLSDRFSAERPKGSFSTLEIQRTEQGDSAMYLCASSFRDREVHTFGSGTRLTVV.

There are a few counts of this clone. The genes are TRBV11-2 and TRBJ2-5, with no clear D. Trimming stripped 5 bases from V and 7 bases from J, with 20 bases between. The CDR3 spans 15 residues. CDR1 is SGHAT, CDR2 FQNNGV, per germline. CDR3 DNA sequence: TGTGCCAGCAGCCCTAGTAGGGTCCACATTGGGACCCAGTACTTC. It codes for CASSPSRVHIGTQYF. Combining the CDR3 with reference TRBV11-2 and TRBJ2-5 gives the whole variable domain EAGVAQSPRYKIIEKRQSVAFWCNPISGHATLYWYQQILGQGPKLLIQFQNNGVVDDSQLPKDRFSAERLKGVDSTLKIQPAKLEDSAVYLCASSPSRVHIGTQYFGPGTRLLVL.

CDR3 in DNA: TGCGCCAGCAGCTTGTTGCGGGGAACGGATACGCAGTATTTT. Translated, it gives CASSLLRGTDTQYF. This chain connects TRBV5-1 to TRBJ2-3, with D possibly matching TRBD2 (6 bases). V was trimmed by 1 base and J by 6 bases, leaving 12 bases between them. CDR3 length equals 14 residues. Germline CDR1 reads SGHRS; CDR2 reads YFSETQ.

CDR3: CASSLRETEAFF. As DNA, the CDR3 is TGTGCCAGCAGCTTGAGGGAGACTGAAGCTTTCTTT. V and J are TRBV11-2 and TRBJ1-1; no reliable D call. This CDR3 spans 12 amino acids. Trimming removed 3 bases from V and 5 bases from J, with 7 bases in between. Germline loops: CDR1 SGHAT, CDR2 FQNNGV.

The chain recombines TRBV7-2 with TRBJ2-7, with 9 bases matching TRBD2. Germline-derived CDR1 and CDR2 are SGHTA and FQGNSA. Germline trimming cut 5 bases from V and 2 bases from J; bases unmatched to any gene: 7. This CDR3 spans 15 amino acids. CDR3 region: CASSMTSGHTYEQYF. The CDR3 nucleotides are TGTGCCAGCAGCATGACTAGCGGACATACCTACGAGCAGTACTTC.

This chain links TRBV11-3 with TRBJ1-1; 9 nucleotides agree with TRBD1. V lost 4 bases to trimming and J lost 10 bases; unmatched junction nucleotides: 7. There are 13 residues in the CDR3. Looked up from germline, CDR1 is SGHNT and CDR2 is YENEEA. CDR3 protein: CASSSGTGQVAFF. CDR3 coding DNA: TGTGCCAGCAGCTCCGGGACAGGGCAAGTAGCTTTCTTT.

V is TRBV5-5 and J is TRBJ1-5; D gene uncertain. CDR1 and CDR2 from the germline V gene are SGHKS and YYEKEE (reference sequence). V was shortened by 3 bases and J by 4 bases, with 11 bases between the two germline ends. The CDR3 has 14 residues. The CDR3 DNA sequence: TGTGCCAGCAGCTGGGCCCCCTATAATCAGCCCCAGCATTTT. Its protein product is CASSWAPYNQPQHF. Together with reference TRBV5-5 and TRBJ1-5, the CDR3 gives the full variable domain: DAGVTQSPTHLIKTRGQQVTLRCSPISGHKSVSWYQQVLGQGPQFIFQYYEKEERGRGNFPDRFSARQFPNYSSELNVNALLLGDSALYLCASSWAPYNQPQHFGDGTRLSIL.

The CDR3 region has the DNA TGTGCCAGCAGCTTCCGACTTAAAAGCTACGAGCAGTACTTC. Translating it yields CASSFRLKSYEQYF. This chain connects TRBV5-6 to TRBJ2-7; D call uncertain. CDR1 and CDR2 from the germline V gene are SGHDT and YYEEEE. Trimming left V 2 bases short and J 3 bases short, with 12 bases between. The CDR3 sequence is 14 residues long.

This clone was observed a handful of times. The chain couples TRBV6-5 to TRBJ1-5; 7 bases match TRBD1. This CDR3 contains 14 residues. Trimming took 3 bases from V and 10 from J; bases not matched to a gene: 9. Germline CDR1 and CDR2: MNHEY and SVGAGI. The CDR3 sequence is CASSYDPTGSPQHF. The DNA of the CDR3 is TGTGCCAGCAGTTATGATCCGACAGGGAGTCCCCAGCATTTT.

This clone occurred a few times. This sequence joins TRBV7-9 and TRBJ2-4, with 10 bases matching TRBD1. The germline V gene has CDR1 SEHNR and CDR2 FQNEAQ (reference sequence). This CDR3 has 14 residues. The V segment lost 5 bases and the J segment 7 bases; nucleotides outside the gene matches: 5. In DNA, the CDR3 is TGTGCCAGCAGCCCGGACAGGGGGATTAACATTCAGTACTTC. It codes for CASSPDRGINIQYF.

The rearrangement joins TRBV10-3 to TRBJ2-2, with TRBD1 identical over 8 bases. The V and J ends lost 0 bases and 1 base, in that order; junction bases with no gene match: 4. Looked up from germline, CDR1 is ENHRY and CDR2 is SYGVKD. The CDR3 covers 17 residues. The CDR3: CAISESLGQENTGELFF. The CDR3 nucleotides are TGTGCCATCAGTGAGTCTTTGGGACAGGAGAACACCGGGGAGCTGTTTTTT.

A few counts support this clone. The chain uses TRBV19 and TRBJ1-5; TRBD1 might be the D (6 bases). V lost 5 bases to trimming and J lost 1 base, with 12 bases between them. The CDR3 totals 15 residues. Germline CDR1 is LNHDA and CDR2 is SQIVND (reference sequence). The CDR3 DNA reads as TGTGCCAGTAGTCGGGGGCAGAGCAGCAATCAGCCCCAGCATTTT. Encoded protein: CASSRGQSSNQPQHF.

The chain recombines TRBV6-1 with TRBJ2-1; TRBD2 aligns across 8 bases. V was pared by 1 base and J by 7 bases, with 9 bases of the junction left unmatched. The CDR3 sequence is 16 residues long. Germline CDR1 is MNHNS and CDR2 is SASEGT. The chain's CDR3 is CASSEESSGKGNEQFF. The DNA for the CDR3 is TGTGCCAGCAGTGAAGAGAGTAGCGGGAAGGGTAATGAGCAGTTCTTC.

The chain employs TRBV7-8 and TRBJ2-7; 13 bases match TRBD2. Per germline, CDR1 SGHVS and CDR2 FQNEAQ. This CDR3 contains 16 residues. Trimming took 4 bases from V and 4 from J; bases not matched to a gene: 7. The CDR3 reads CASSYRTSGRMYEQYF. Written as DNA, the CDR3 is TGTGCCAGCAGCTACAGGACTAGCGGGAGAATGTACGAGCAGTACTTC.

This clone has just a few counts. This chain connects TRBV2 to TRBJ1-1; weak D call: TRBD1 (5 bases). Germline values: CDR1 SNHLY, CDR2 FYNNEI. Trimming took 7 bases from V and 5 from J, leaving 14 bases between them. The CDR3 extends over 13 amino acids. In DNA form, the CDR3 reads TGTGCCAGCAATATCCTAAGGGGAACTGAAGCTTTCTTT. Translated, it gives CASNILRGTEAFF.

A few counts support this clone. CDR3 protein: CASSPGLENQPQHF. The CDR3 DNA sequence: TGTGCCAGCAGCCCCGGACTGGAAAATCAGCCCCAGCATTTT. The chain is built from TRBV4-2 and TRBJ1-5; D uncertain. CDR1 and CDR2 from the germline V gene are LGHNA and YNFKEQ. The CDR3 length is 14 residues. Trimming took 4 bases from V and 4 from J, leaving 11 bases between them.